Below, 28 T cell receptor beta chains from the same sample are listed, as sequenced in a study of CD8+ T cells in alopecia areata. Extracted RNA was reverse transcribed into cDNA, the sequencing template. Sequencing used immunoSEQ multiplex PCR; TCRdb keeps in-frame clones, though not all of them. This table has some 240,000 clones, 50% to 70% appearing once. Sequences were derived from CD4+ T cells sorted from blood, sampled at week 0. These receptors originate from a human donor with alopecia areata.

V gene TRBV18 combines with J gene TRBJ1-1; tentatively, D is TRBD1 (6 bases). In germline, CDR1 is KGHSH, CDR2 LQKENI. CDR3 length equals 15 residues. V lost 0 bases to trimming and J lost 2 bases, with 10 bases between them. CDR3 region: CASSPPTGANTEAFF. The CDR3 nucleotides read TGTGCCAGCTCACCACCAACGGGGGCTAACACTGAAGCTTTCTTT.

This clone was counted a single time. V is TRBV4-1 and J is TRBJ1-1; D is uncertain. Trimming took 2 bases from V and 3 from J, leaving 25 bases between them. CDR1 is MGHRA and CDR2 is YSYEKL in the germline V gene. The CDR3 is 19 amino acids. The CDR3 region is CASSQPPKILDRTDTEAFF. CDR3 DNA: TGCGCCAGCAGCCAACCTCCTAAGATCCTCGACCGAACGGACACTGAAGCTTTCTTT.

In regard to this clone: Distinct nucleotide sequences in the sample also encode this CDR3. V gene TRBV30 combines with J gene TRBJ2-7; D is possibly TRBD1 (5 bases). This CDR3 contains 14 residues. Trimming left V 2 bases short and J 1 base short, with 12 bases between. The germline V gene encodes CDR1 GTSNPN and CDR2 SVGIG (reference sequence). DNA of the CDR3: TGTGCCTGGAGTCGCGGACAAGGTTCCTACGAGCAGTACTTC. Amino acid sequence: CAWSRGQGSYEQYF.

This chain connects TRBV6-1 to TRBJ1-2, with D hard to call. V was trimmed by 4 bases and J by 8 bases, leaving 14 bases between them. Germline CDR1 and CDR2: MNHNS and SASEGT. This CDR3 has 13 amino acids. The CDR3 DNA sequence: TGTGCCAGCAGTGCCGGGCCCCCGGGCGGCTACACCTTC. This codes for CASSAGPPGGYTF.

This clone was seen many times. This chain connects TRBV30 to TRBJ1-5; D is uncertain. Deletions cut 0 bases from V and 3 bases from J, with 12 bases between. The germline V gene encodes CDR1 GTSNPN and CDR2 SVGIG (reference sequence). CDR3 length: 15 amino acids. In nucleotides, the CDR3 is TGTGCCTGGAGTGTAGTCGGACGGAACAATCAGCCCCAGCATTTT. It translates to CAWSVVGRNNQPQHF.

The chain employs TRBV6-5 and TRBJ2-1, with D perhaps matching TRBD1 (5 bases). The CDR3 is 15 amino acids. Germline V gene data show CDR1 as MNHEY and CDR2 as SVGAGI. V was trimmed by 5 bases and J by 1 base, leaving 12 bases between them. CDR3 sequence reads: CASSKSAGSYNEQFF. In DNA form, the CDR3 reads TGTGCCAGCAGTAAAAGCGCAGGGTCCTACAATGAGCAGTTCTTC.

V and J are TRBV5-4 and TRBJ2-1; D could derive from TRBD1 or TRBD2 (5 bases each). The CDR3 has 19 residues. CDR1 SGHNT and CDR2 YYREEE come from the germline V gene (reference sequence). V lost 4 bases, J lost 0 bases, and 23 bases lay in between. Here the CDR3 reads CASSPGGFGSDFSYNEQFF. Here the CDR3 DNA reads TGTGCCAGCAGCCCTGGGGGTTTTGGGTCGGACTTCTCCTACAATGAGCAGTTCTTC.

This clone was picked up a small number of times. This chain joins TRBV29-1 and TRBJ1-2; perhaps TRBD1 as D (6 bases). The CDR3 contains 13 residues. The V end was cut by 3 bases, the J end by 1 base, with 9 bases between. The germline gives CDR1 SQVTM, CDR2 ANQGSEA. CDR3 nucleotides: TGCAGCGTTGACATCAGGGGTAACTATGGCTACACCTTC. It specifies CSVDIRGNYGYTF.

Points on this clone: The germline gene is not matched at one end of the junction; a read error may be the cause. This chain connects TRBV7-9 to TRBJ1-2; no definite D call. CDR3 size: 10 residues. Germline V gene data show CDR1 as SEHNR and CDR2 as FQNEAQ (reference sequence). In DNA form, the CDR3 reads TGTGCCAGCAGCTTAGTTGAGTTCTCCTTC. Its protein product is CASSLVEFSF.

CDR3: CSARSPYGYTF. The CDR3 DNA sequence: TGCAGTGCTAGATCTCCCTATGGCTACACCTTC. This chain connects TRBV20-1 to TRBJ1-2; D is ambiguous. The V end lost 2 bases, the J end lost 4 bases, and 5 bases lay between the germline ends. This CDR3 contains 11 residues. The germline CDR1 and CDR2 sequences are DFQATT and SNEGSKA (reference sequence).

The V call is TRBV2, the J call TRBJ2-3; perhaps TRBD1 as D (7 bases). The CDR3 has 15 residues. Germline V lookup: CDR1 SNHLY, CDR2 FYNNEI. V was shortened by 4 bases and J by 2 bases, with 13 bases between the two germline ends. The CDR3 DNA follows: TGTGCCAGCAGTGGGAGGGACAGACACACAGATACGCAGTATTTT. Its protein product is CASSGRDRHTDTQYF. The variable domain in full, completed from reference TRBV2 and TRBJ2-3, reads EPEVTQTPSHQVTQMGQEVILRCVPISNHLYFYWYRQILGQKVEFLVSFYNNEISEKSEIFDDQFSVERPDGSNFTLKIRSTKLEDSAMYFCASSGRDRHTDTQYFGPGTRLTVL.

V usage is TRBV29-1 and J usage is TRBJ2-7, with 13 bases that match TRBD2. J gave up 6 bases and V 4 bases, and 6 bases lay outside the gene matches. The CDR3 consists of 14 residues. The germline V gene encodes CDR1 SQVTM and CDR2 ANQGSEA. The CDR3 DNA is TGCAGCGTTGGGACTAGCGGGAGATCACGCGAGCAGTACTTC. It codes for CSVGTSGRSREQYF.

The chain combines TRBV4-1 with TRBJ1-4, with D unclear. The CDR3 runs 12 residues. Germline CDR1 reads MGHRA; CDR2 reads YSYEKL. V was pared by 4 bases and J by 5 bases, with 5 bases between. This chain's CDR3 is CASSLPNEKLFF. Here the CDR3 DNA reads TGCGCCAGCAGCCTTCCGAATGAAAAACTGTTTTTT.

V gene TRBV7-8 combines with J gene TRBJ2-4; weak D call: TRBD1 (5 bases). V lost 1 base to trimming and J lost 0 bases, with 16 bases between them. Germline values: CDR1 SGHVS, CDR2 FQNEAQ. This CDR3 spans 18 amino acids. The CDR3 protein is CASSLDLWQGLAKNIQYF. The CDR3 bases are TGTGCCAGCAGCTTAGATCTATGGCAGGGCCTAGCCAAAAACATTCAGTACTTC.

Only a few counts were recorded for this clone. The chain joins TRBV7-2 to TRBJ2-1; 10 bases line up with TRBD1. The junction had 11 bases not matched to a gene; V was cut back by 5 bases and J by 10 bases. The CDR3 is 15 amino acids. Germline values: CDR1 SGHTA, CDR2 FQGNSA. CDR3: CASSNSGTGAGEQFF. CDR3 nucleotides: TGTGCCAGCAGCAACTCCGGGACAGGGGCAGGGGAGCAGTTCTTC.

This rearrangement joins TRBV5-1 to TRBJ2-5, with a weak D call TRBD1 (6 bases). The germline V gene has CDR1 SGHRS and CDR2 YFSETQ. This CDR3 contains 14 residues. V dropped 3 bases and J dropped 0 bases, with 9 bases sitting between them. This CDR3 reads CASSYGQYQETQYF. In DNA form, the CDR3 reads TGCGCCAGCAGCTACGGACAGTACCAAGAGACCCAGTACTTC.

This chain joins TRBV5-1 and TRBJ2-7; no clear D gene. The germline V gene encodes CDR1 SGHRS and CDR2 YFSETQ. The CDR3 has 13 amino acids. V was trimmed by 0 bases and J by 6 bases, leaving 10 bases between them. In DNA, the CDR3 is TGCGCCAGCAGCTTGGCCGGAAGGAGCGAGCAGTACTTC. It encodes CASSLAGRSEQYF.

The J gene is TRBJ1-2, the V gene TRBV7-8, with TRBD1 matching 7 bases. CDR3 length equals 14 residues. Unmatched junction bases numbered 5, after V lost 2 bases and J lost 5 bases. Germline CDR1 SGHVS, CDR2 FQNEAQ. The CDR3 DNA sequence: TGTGCCAGCAGCTTACAACAGGGGTCTTATGGCTACACCTTC. Residues: CASSLQQGSYGYTF.

The chain carries TRBV6-1 and TRBJ1-2; a weak D match, TRBD1 (5 bases). V was clipped by 2 bases and J by 5 bases, with 12 bases between them. CDR3 length: 14 residues. The germline V gene encodes CDR1 MNHNS and CDR2 SASEGT. The chain's CDR3 is CASSEQGGWYGYTF. As DNA, the CDR3 is TGTGCCAGCAGTGAACAGGGTGGCTGGTATGGCTACACCTTC.

This chain joins TRBV20-1 and TRBJ1-1, with 7 bases that match TRBD1. The germline V gene has CDR1 DFQATT and CDR2 SNEGSKA (reference sequence). The V segment lost 6 bases and the J segment 6 bases; nucleotides outside the gene matches: 1. The CDR3 sequence is 10 residues long. DNA of the CDR3: TGCAGTGCCGGACAGGCTGAAGCTTTCTTT. Translated, it gives CSAGQAEAFF.

The chain joins TRBV2 to TRBJ1-6, with D unresolved. The CDR3 sequence is 14 residues long. Germline CDR1 reads SNHLY; CDR2 reads FYNNEI. V was shortened by 6 bases and J by 0 bases, with 6 bases between the two germline ends. CDR3 in amino acids: CASSLSSYNSPLHF. The CDR3 nucleotides are TGTGCCAGCAGCTTGAGCTCCTATAATTCACCCCTCCACTTT. The complete variable domain, with remaining parts taken from reference TRBV2 and TRBJ1-6, reads EPEVTQTPSHQVTQMGQEVILRCVPISNHLYFYWYRQILGQKVEFLVSFYNNEISEKSEIFDDQFSVERPDGSNFTLKIRSTKLEDSAMYFCASSLSSYNSPLHFGNGTRLTVT.

This rearrangement joins TRBV5-1 to TRBJ1-4; D uncertain. This CDR3 is 13 amino acids long. V was clipped by 1 base and J by 8 bases, with 9 bases between them. Per the germline V gene, CDR1 is SGHRS and CDR2 is YFSETQ. CDR3 bases: TGCGCCAGCAGCTTGTACCGCGGGGAAAAACTGTTTTTT. This encodes CASSLYRGEKLFF.

DNA of the CDR3: TGTGCCAGCAGCCCAAGGGTCTATGGCTACACCTTC. As protein: CASSPRVYGYTF. V is TRBV2 and J is TRBJ1-2, with D unresolved. CDR1 is SNHLY and CDR2 is FYNNEI in the germline V gene. The CDR3 consists of 12 residues. Deletions cut 6 bases from V and 4 bases from J, with 9 bases between.

This clone was seen once. CDR3 nucleotide sequence: TGTGCCAGCAGTGGCGGCAATAGCAATCAGCCCCAGCATTTT. Its translation is CASSGGNSNQPQHF. The chain recombines TRBV9 with TRBJ1-5, with D unclear. This CDR3 is 14 amino acids long. V shed 5 bases and J shed 0 bases, with 9 bases lying between them. Germline CDR1 reads SGDLS; CDR2 reads YYNGEE.

The V gene is TRBV29-1, the J gene TRBJ1-2, with unresolved D. This CDR3 is built from 12 residues. Trimming left V 0 bases short and J 1 base short, with 3 bases between. The germline V gene has CDR1 SQVTM and CDR2 ANQGSEA. This CDR3 reads CSVEDNNYGYTF. The CDR3 region has the DNA TGCAGCGTTGAAGACAATAACTATGGCTACACCTTC.

This sequence joins TRBV19 and TRBJ2-3, with 12 bases matching TRBD1. The CDR3 loop spans 16 amino acids. V dropped 9 bases and J dropped 2; count of bases not matched to a gene: 9. The germline CDR1 and CDR2 sequences are LNHDA and SQIVND (reference sequence). CDR3: CASSRDRGRSTDTQYF. The CDR3 DNA reads TGTGCCAGCAGTCGGGACAGGGGGCGATCCACAGATACGCAGTATTTT.

This chain connects TRBV5-1 to TRBJ2-1, with TRBD1 identical over 8 bases. Germline assignment: CDR1 SGHRS and CDR2 YFSETQ. J was trimmed by 4 bases and V by 0 bases; bases with no gene match: 3. The CDR3 covers 15 residues. The CDR3 here is CASSLGTGQYNEQFF. The CDR3 DNA reads TGCGCCAGCAGCTTGGGGACAGGGCAGTACAATGAGCAGTTCTTC.

The chain links TRBV10-3 to TRBJ2-1; no reliable D call. Trimming stripped 3 bases from V and 2 bases from J, with 11 bases between. CDR1 and CDR2 (germline): ENHRY, SYGVKD. This CDR3 region has 15 residues. CDR3 DNA sequence: TGTGCCATCAGTGATTTCTCCTCCCCCTACAATGAGCAGTTCTTC. Protein product: CAISDFSSPYNEQFF.